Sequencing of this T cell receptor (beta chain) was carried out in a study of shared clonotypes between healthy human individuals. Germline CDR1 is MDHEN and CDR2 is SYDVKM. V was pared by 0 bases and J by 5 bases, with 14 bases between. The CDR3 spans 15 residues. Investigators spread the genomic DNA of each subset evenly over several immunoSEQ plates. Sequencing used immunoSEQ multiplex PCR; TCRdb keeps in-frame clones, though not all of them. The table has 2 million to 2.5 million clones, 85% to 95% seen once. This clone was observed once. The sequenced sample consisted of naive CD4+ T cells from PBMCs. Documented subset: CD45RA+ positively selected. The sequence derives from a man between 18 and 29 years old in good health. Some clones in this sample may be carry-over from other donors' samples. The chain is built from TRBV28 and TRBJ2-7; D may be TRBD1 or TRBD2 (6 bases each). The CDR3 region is CASSLWVGGANEQYF. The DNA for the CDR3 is TGTGCCAGCAGTTTATGGGTGGGGGGCGCCAACGAGCAGTACTTC.